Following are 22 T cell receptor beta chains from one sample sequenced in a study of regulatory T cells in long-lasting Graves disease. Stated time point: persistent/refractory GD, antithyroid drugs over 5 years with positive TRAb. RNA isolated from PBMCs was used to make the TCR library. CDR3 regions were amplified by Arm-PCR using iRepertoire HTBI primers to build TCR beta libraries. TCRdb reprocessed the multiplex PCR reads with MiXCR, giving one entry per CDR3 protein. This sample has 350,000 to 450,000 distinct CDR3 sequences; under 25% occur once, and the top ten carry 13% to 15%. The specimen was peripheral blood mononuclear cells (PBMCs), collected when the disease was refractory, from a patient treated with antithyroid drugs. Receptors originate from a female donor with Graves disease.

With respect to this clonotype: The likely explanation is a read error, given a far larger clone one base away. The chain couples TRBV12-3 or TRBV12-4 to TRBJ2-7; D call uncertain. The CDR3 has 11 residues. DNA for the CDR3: TGTGCCACCAGTGTCTCCTACGAGCAGTACTTC. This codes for CATSVSYEQYF.

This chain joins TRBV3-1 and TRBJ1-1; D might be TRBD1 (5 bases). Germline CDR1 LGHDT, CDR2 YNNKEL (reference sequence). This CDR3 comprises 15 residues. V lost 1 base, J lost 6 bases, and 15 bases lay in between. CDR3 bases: TGTGCCAGCAGCCAAGCCTCAGGGATGCAAGCTGAAGCTTTCTTT. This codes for CASSQASGMQAEAFF.

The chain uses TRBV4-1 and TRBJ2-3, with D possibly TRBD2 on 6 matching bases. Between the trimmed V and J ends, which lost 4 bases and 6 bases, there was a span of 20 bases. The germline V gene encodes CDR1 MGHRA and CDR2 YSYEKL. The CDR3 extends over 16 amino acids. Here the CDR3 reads CASSPLLYGSWDTQYF. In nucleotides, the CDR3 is TGCGCCAGCAGCCCCCTCCTTTACGGGAGCTGGGATACGCAGTATTTT.

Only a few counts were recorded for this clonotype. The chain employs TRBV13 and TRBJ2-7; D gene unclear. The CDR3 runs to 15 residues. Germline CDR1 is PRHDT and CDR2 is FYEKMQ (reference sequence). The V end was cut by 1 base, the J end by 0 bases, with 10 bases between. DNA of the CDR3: TGTGCCAGCAGCTTAGCACTAACCCACTCCTACGAGCAGTACTTC. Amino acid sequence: CASSLALTHSYEQYF.

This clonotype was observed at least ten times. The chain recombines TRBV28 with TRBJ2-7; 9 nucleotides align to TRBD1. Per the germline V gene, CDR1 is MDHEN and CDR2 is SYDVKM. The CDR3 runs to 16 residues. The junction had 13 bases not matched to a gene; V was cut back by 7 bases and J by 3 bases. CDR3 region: CASTTATGTGRYEQYF. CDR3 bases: TGTGCCAGCACAACCGCCACCGGGACAGGGCGCTACGAGCAGTACTTC.

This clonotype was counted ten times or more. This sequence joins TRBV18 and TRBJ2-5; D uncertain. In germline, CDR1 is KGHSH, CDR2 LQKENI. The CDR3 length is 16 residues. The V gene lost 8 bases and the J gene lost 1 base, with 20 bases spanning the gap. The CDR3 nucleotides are TGTGCCAGCAGCTTAGGCCTGGCGGATTCCCAAGAGACCCAGTACTTC. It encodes CASSLGLADSQETQYF.

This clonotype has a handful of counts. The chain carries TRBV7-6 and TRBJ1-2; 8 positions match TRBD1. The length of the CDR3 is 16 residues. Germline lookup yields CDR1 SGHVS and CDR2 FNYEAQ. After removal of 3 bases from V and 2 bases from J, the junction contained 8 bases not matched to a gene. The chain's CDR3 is CASSLGTGDVNYGYTF. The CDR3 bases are TGTGCCAGCAGCTTGGGGACAGGCGACGTGAACTATGGCTACACCTTC.

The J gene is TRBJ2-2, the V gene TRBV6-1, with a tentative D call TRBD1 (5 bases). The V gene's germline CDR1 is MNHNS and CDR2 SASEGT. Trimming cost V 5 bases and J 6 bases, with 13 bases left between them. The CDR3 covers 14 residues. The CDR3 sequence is CASSHPREPGELFF. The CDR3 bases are TGTGCCAGCAGTCACCCCAGGGAACCCGGGGAGCTGTTTTTT.

The CDR3 region is CASSERTSGRAYEQFF. The CDR3 region has the DNA TGTGCCAGCAGTGAACGTACTAGCGGGAGGGCCTATGAGCAGTTCTTC. The V gene is TRBV2, the J gene TRBJ2-1; TRBD2 aligns across 13 bases. J was trimmed by 8 bases and V by 2 bases; bases with no gene match: 6. Per germline, CDR1 SNHLY and CDR2 FYNNEI. CDR3 size: 16 residues.

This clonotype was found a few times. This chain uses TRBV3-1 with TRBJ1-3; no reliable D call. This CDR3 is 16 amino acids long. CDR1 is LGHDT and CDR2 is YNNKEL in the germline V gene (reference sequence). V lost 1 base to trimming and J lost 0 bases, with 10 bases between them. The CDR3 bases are TGTGCCAGCAGCCAAGTAGGATCTTCCTCTGGAAACACCATATATTTT. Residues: CASSQVGSSSGNTIYF. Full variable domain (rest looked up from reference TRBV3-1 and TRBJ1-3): DTAVSQTPKYLVTQMGNDKSIKCEQNLGHDTMYWYKQDSKKFLKIMFSYNNKELIINETVPNRFSPKSPDKAHLNLHINSLELGDSAVYFCASSQVGSSSGNTIYFGEGSWLTVV.

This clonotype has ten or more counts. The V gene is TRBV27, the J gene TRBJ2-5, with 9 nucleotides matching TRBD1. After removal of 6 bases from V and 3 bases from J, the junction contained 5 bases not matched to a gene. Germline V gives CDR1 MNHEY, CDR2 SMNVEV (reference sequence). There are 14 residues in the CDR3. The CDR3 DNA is TGTGCCAGCAGACCCTGGGACAGGGAAGAGACCCAGTACTTC. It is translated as CASRPWDREETQYF.

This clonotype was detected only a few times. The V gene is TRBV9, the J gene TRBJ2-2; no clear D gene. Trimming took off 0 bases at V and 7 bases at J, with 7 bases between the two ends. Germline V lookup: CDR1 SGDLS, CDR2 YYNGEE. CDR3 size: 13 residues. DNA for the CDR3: TGTGCCAGCAGCGTAGTGGAGAGCGGGGAGCTGTTTTTT. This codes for CASSVVESGELFF.

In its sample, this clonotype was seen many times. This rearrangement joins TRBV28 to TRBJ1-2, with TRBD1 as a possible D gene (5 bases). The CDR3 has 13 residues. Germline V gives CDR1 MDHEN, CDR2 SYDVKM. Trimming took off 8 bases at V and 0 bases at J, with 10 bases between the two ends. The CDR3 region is CASGARSNYGYTF. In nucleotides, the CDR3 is TGTGCCAGCGGGGCAAGGTCTAACTATGGCTACACCTTC.

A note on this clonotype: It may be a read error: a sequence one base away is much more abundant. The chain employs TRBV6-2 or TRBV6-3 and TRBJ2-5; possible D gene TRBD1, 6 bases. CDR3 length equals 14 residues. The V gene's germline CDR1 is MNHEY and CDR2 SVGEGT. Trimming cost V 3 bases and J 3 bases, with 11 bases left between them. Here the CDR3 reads CASSYMAGEETQYF. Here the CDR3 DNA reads TGTGCCAGCAGTTATATGGCAGGGGAAGAGACCCAGTACTTC.

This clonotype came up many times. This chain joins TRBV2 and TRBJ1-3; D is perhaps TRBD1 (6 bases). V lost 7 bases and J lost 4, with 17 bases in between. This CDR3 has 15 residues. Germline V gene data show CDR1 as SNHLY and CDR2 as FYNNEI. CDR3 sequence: CASTPTGGRGNTIYF. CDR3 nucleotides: TGTGCCAGCACGCCAACTGGGGGCAGAGGAAACACCATATATTTT.

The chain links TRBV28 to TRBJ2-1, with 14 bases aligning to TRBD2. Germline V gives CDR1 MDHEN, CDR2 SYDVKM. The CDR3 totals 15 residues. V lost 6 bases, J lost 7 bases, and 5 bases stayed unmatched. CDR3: CASRTGTSGGNEQFF. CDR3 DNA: TGTGCCAGCAGGACCGGGACTAGCGGGGGTAATGAGCAGTTCTTC. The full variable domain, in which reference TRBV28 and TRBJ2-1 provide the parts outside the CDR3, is DVKVTQSSRYLVKRTGEKVFLECVQDMDHENMFWYRQDPGLGLRLIYFSYDVKMKEKGDIPEGYSVSREKKERFSLILESASTNQTSMYLCASRTGTSGGNEQFFGPGTRLTVL.

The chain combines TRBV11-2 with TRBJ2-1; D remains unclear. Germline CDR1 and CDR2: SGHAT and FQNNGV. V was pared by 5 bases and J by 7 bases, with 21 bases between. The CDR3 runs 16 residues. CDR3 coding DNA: TGTGCCAGCAGCCCCCTCGGTAGCCTAACCTTGAATGAGCAGTTCTTC. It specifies CASSPLGSLTLNEQFF.

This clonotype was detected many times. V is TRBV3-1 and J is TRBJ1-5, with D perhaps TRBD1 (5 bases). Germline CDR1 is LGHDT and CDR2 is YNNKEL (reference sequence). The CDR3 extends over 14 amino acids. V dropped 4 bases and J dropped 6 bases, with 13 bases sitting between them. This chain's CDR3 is CASSLSGGAQPQHF. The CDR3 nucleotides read TGTGCCAGCAGCCTCTCCGGAGGGGCTCAGCCCCAGCATTTT.

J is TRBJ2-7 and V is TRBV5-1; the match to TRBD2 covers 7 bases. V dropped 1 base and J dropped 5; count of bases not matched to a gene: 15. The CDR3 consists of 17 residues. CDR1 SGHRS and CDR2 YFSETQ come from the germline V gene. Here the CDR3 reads CASSLTGIGGRGDEQYF. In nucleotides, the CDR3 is TGCGCCAGCAGCTTGACCGGCATTGGCGGGAGAGGCGACGAGCAGTACTTC.

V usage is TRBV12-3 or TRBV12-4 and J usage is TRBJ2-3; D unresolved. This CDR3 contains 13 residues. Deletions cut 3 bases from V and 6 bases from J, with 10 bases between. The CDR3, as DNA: TGTGCCAGCAGTTTTACGGCCCCCGATACGCAGTATTTT. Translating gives CASSFTAPDTQYF.

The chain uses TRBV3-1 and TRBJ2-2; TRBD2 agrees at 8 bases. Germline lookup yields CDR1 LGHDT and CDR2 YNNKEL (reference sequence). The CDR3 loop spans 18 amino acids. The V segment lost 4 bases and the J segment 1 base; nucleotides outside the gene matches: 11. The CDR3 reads CASSPRGGLAGNTGELFF. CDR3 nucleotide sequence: TGTGCCAGCAGCCCCCGCGGGGGGCTAGCGGGGAACACCGGGGAGCTGTTTTTT.

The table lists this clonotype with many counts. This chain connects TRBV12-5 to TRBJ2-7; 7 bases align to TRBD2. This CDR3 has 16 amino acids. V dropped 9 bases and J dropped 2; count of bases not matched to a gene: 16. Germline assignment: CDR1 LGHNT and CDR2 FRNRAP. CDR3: CASPWSGKRETYEQYF. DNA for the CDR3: TGTGCTAGCCCCTGGAGCGGGAAAAGAGAAACCTACGAGCAGTACTTC.